This T cell receptor beta chain is drawn from a study of blood T cells in healthy people across ages. In the case of this clonotype: Its antigen is not known.

This CDR3 is 15 amino acids long. V dropped 1 base and J dropped 3 bases, with 13 bases sitting between them. Germline V lookup: CDR1 SGHDN, CDR2 FVKESK. Study outcomes and limitations: Among T cells, TCR beta diversity per million cells dropped roughly linearly as age rose. Donors of long life had a larger count of naive CD4+ cells and greater diversity than aged donors.

Then a second PCR, running about 6 to 12 cycles, was carried out with a sample-barcoded 5' primer and a J-beta primer mix. A template-switch adaptor with 12 random nucleotides tagged each cDNA molecule. MiXCR, applied by TCRdb to the 5' RACE reads, yields one record per CDR3 protein. The sample has 780,000 or so distinct CDR3 sequences, 20% to 30% seen once. This sample also belongs to another study, concerning T cells of mothers and their children. From that second work: It was found that thymic selection shapes TCR recombination output similarly in related and unrelated pairs.

Source material: blood. The receptor was isolated from a boy between 5 and 17 years old in good health. V usage is TRBV14 and J usage is TRBJ2-7, with unresolved D. In DNA form, the CDR3 reads TGTGCCAGCAGCCAAGTAGGAAACGGGCTCTACGAGCAGTACTTC. Its protein product is CASSQVGNGLYEQYF.